The 5 T cell receptor beta chains presented below share a single source sample, sequenced in a study of blood T cell repertoires in acute mononucleosis. Findings and limits, study-wide: GLC-BM-specific selection apparently combined TCR alpha and beta motifs.

Time point of the sample: convalescence about 6 months (5-8 months) after acute presentation (visit 7). Some clones are missing from TCRdb's copy, which holds only in-frame ones; the method was immunoSEQ multiplex PCR. The sample comprises a few thousand clones, 25% of which are singletons, and less than 60% rests with the top ten. Sequenced here: EBV GLC epitope tetramer+ CD8+ T cells sorted from PBMCs, sampled during convalescence from infectious mononucleosis. Subset defined: CD8 T cells binding tetramer with EBV BMLF1 280-288 peptide (GLC-BM). The receptors stem from a woman aged 18 to 35 with infectious mononucleosis caused by EBV.

Comments on this clone: The likely explanation is a read error, given a far larger clone one base away. V is TRBV14 and J is TRBJ2-5; D may be TRBD1 or TRBD2 (5 bases each). With the DNA end fitting TRBJ2-7 better, the J assignment may be wrong. This CDR3 comprises 14 residues. Germline V lookup: CDR1 SGHDN, CDR2 FVKESK. This chain's CDR3 is CAGSYAGTATEQYF. CDR3 DNA: TGTGCCGGCAGTTACGCCGGGACGGCAACCGAGCAGTACTTC.

Details on this clone: With a far larger clone one base away, a read error is the likely cause. This chain joins TRBV4-1 and TRBJ2-1; no definite D call. The germline gives CDR1 MGHRA, CDR2 YSYEKL. The germline V and J ends were trimmed by 6 bases and 8 bases, with 11 bases remaining between them. This CDR3 spans 12 amino acids. Written as DNA, the CDR3 is TGCGCCAGCAGTGGCAGCCTCGATGAGCAGTTCTTC. Translating it yields CASSGSLDEQFF.

This clone was observed a few times. This chain connects TRBV21-1 to TRBJ2-3; the table's TRBD1 call for D was not verified on the DNA. TRBV21-1 corresponds to a pseudogene. The CDR3 spans 17 residues. Written as DNA, the CDR3 is TGTGCCAGCAGTTTGATCCAGGGATCCCAATACACAGATACGCAGTATTTT. It is translated as CASSLIQGSQYTDTQYF.

The chain combines TRBV6-5 with TRBJ2-3, with D perhaps matching TRBD1 (6 bases). Trimming removed 1 base from V and 3 bases from J, with 11 bases in between. Germline V gene lookup returns CDR1 MNHEY and CDR2 SVGAGI. The CDR3 length is 15 residues. This CDR3 is CASSYYPRGTDTQYF. In DNA, the CDR3 is TGTGCCAGCAGTTACTACCCAAGGGGGACAGATACGCAGTATTTT.

This clone showed up many times. A far larger clone is just one base off, so this is likely a read error. The rearrangement uses TRBV7-6 and TRBJ2-7; D may be TRBD1 (7 bases). Germline CDR1 and CDR2: SGHVS and FNYEAQ. V lost 5 bases and J lost 2, with 13 bases in between. The CDR3 extends over 14 amino acids. The CDR3 loop reads CASSRGTAAYEQYF. The CDR3 DNA reads as TGTGCCAGCAGCCGCGGGACAGCTGCCTACGAGCAGTACTTC.